This T cell receptor beta chain was recovered during a study of PD-1 blockade in classical Hodgkin lymphoma. CDR1 is SEHNR and CDR2 is FQNEAQ in the germline V gene (reference sequence). The CDR3 is 15 residues long. Study-wide points: According to reports, newly diagnosed patients had lower baseline TCR diversity than healthy donors, and relapsed/refractory patients had lower baseline TCR diversity still. There remain no defined causes for the repertoire differences, which possibly reflect disease activity or prior therapy.

This table comes from immunoSEQ multiplex PCR, and its TCRdb copy is limited to in-frame clones, with some not included. Counted here are some 70,000 clones, over 85% occurring once; the ten biggest clones make up about 2.6%. On this clone itself: Its antigen remains unknown. Its ends do not fully match the called genes, so a read error is possible.

Time point given: newly diagnosed, previously untreated cHL patient sample. PBMCs from patients with newly diagnosed, untreated classical Hodgkin lymphoma served as a comparison group for the relapsed/refractory trial patients. This clonotype was obtained from a human donor with classical Hodgkin lymphoma. Source material: peripheral blood mononuclear cells (PBMCs). This sequence joins TRBV7-9 and TRBJ1-2; D call uncertain. In DNA, the CDR3 is TGTGCCAGCAGCTTAACGATGGATGGGGTCTATAGCTACACCTTC. Translation gives CASSLTMDGVYSYTF.